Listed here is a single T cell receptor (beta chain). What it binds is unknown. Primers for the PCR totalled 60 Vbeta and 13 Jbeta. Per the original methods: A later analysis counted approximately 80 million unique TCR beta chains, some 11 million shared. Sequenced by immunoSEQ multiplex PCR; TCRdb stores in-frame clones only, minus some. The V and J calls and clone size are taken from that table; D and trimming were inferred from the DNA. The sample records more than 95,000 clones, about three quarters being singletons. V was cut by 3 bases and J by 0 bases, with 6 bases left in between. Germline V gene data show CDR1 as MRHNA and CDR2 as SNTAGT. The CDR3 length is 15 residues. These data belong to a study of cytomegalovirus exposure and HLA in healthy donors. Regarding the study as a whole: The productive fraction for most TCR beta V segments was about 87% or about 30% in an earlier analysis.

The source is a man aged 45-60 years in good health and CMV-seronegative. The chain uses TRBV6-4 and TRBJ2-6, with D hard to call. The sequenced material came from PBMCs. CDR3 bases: TGTGCCAGCAGTGAAGCAGGCTCTGGGGCCAACGTCCTGACTTTC. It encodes CASSEAGSGANVLTF.